These 13 T cell receptor beta chains were all obtained from the same sample, sequenced in a study of T cells after yellow fever vaccination (dated by TCRdb to about 2019). The intended sense of this specimen's treatment or condition label: live attenuated yellow fever vaccine strain. Preparation of the library involved 5' RACE. Sequencing instrument: Illumina HiSeq 2500. The public reads were run again by TCRdb, first through fastp at Q25 and then through MiXCR, and only productive beta chains were kept. CDR3 protein duplicates are merged, each entry listing the most common genes and DNA. The sample profile shows almost 600,000 distinct CDR3 sequences; approximately 13% of them were found once. Of the sample, over 11% is held by the ten largest clones. This sample comprised PBMCs, obtained on the day of the yellow fever booster vaccination. The receptors originated from a man aged 25-40 years who received the YFV17D yellow fever vaccine.

The chain employs TRBV12-3 or TRBV12-4 and TRBJ2-4; D unclear. Between the trimmed V and J ends, which lost 2 bases and 4 bases, there was a span of 9 bases. The CDR3 loop spans 14 amino acids. CDR3 DNA: TGTGCCAGCAGTTTACTAGGCGGTAAAAACATTCAGTACTTC. It translates to CASSLLGGKNIQYF.

This clonotype was seen more than once but under ten times. The junction differs from germline at one of its ends, possibly a read error. The CDR3 loop is CASIEEGGLPLAKNIQYF. The CDR3 nucleotides are TGTGCCAGCATTGAAGAGGGCGGGCTTCCCCTAGCCAAAAACATTCAGTACTTC. The chain is built from TRBV2 and TRBJ2-4; perhaps TRBD2 as D (5 bases). The germline V gene encodes CDR1 SNHLY and CDR2 FYNNEI. CDR3 length: 18 residues.

This clonotype was seen a handful of times. This rearrangement joins TRBV7-2 to TRBJ2-1; the D gene is possibly TRBD2 (6 bases). Germline-derived CDR1 and CDR2 are SGHTA and FQGNSA. This CDR3 contains 15 residues. Trimming took 1 base from V and 6 from J, leaving 13 bases between them. CDR3 coding DNA: TGTGCCAGCAGCTTAGTAGGTCAGGGAGGCAATGAGCAGTTCTTC. Encoded protein: CASSLVGQGGNEQFF.

The genes are TRBV5-1 and TRBJ1-1; D gene ambiguous. V was clipped by 3 bases and J by 4 bases, with 10 bases between them. Germline CDR1 and CDR2: SGHRS and YFSETQ. The CDR3 contains 13 residues. CDR3 DNA sequence: TGCGCCAGCAGCTCTACGTCGGTCACTGAAGCTTTCTTT. Encoded protein: CASSSTSVTEAFF.

The chain recombines TRBV6-5 with TRBJ2-1; tentatively, D is TRBD2 (5 bases). CDR3 length: 14 amino acids. The germline CDR1 and CDR2 sequences are MNHEY and SVGAGI. Trimming left V 11 bases short and J 8 bases short, with 22 bases between. The CDR3 here is CASQGSSRKDEQFF. The CDR3 nucleotides read TGTGCCTCCCAAGGGAGCAGCCGGAAGGATGAGCAGTTCTTC.

J is TRBJ2-7 and V is TRBV5-1; no reliable D call. Germline V gives CDR1 SGHRS, CDR2 YFSETQ. The CDR3 loop spans 12 amino acids. The germline V and J ends were trimmed by 6 bases and 1 base, with 8 bases remaining between them. CDR3 residues: CASKQNSYEQYF. CDR3 in DNA: TGCGCCAGCAAGCAGAATTCCTACGAGCAGTACTTC.

The chain is built from TRBV5-1 and TRBJ1-1; D gene unclear. Germline loops: CDR1 SGHRS, CDR2 YFSETQ. The V end lost 4 bases, the J end lost 5 bases, and 18 bases lay between the germline ends. The CDR3 covers 15 residues. CDR3 protein: CASSTGSGANTEAFF. CDR3 nucleotide sequence: TGCGCCAGCAGCACGGGGAGCGGCGCAAATACTGAAGCTTTCTTT.

V gene TRBV7-2 combines with J gene TRBJ2-7, with 7 bases that match TRBD1. The CDR3 is 12 amino acids. Germline assignment: CDR1 SGHTA and CDR2 FQGNSA. V shed 5 bases, J shed 6 bases, and the junction held 4 bases outside the gene matches. The chain's CDR3 is CASSLNRGEQYF. In nucleotides, the CDR3 is TGTGCCAGCAGCCTGAACAGGGGCGAGCAGTACTTC. Filled out from reference TRBV7-2 and TRBJ2-7, the complete variable domain reads GAGVSQSPSNKVTEKGKDVELRCDPISGHTALYWYRQSLGQGLEFLIYFQGNSAPDKSGLPSDRFSAERTGGSVSTLTIQRTQQEDSAVYLCASSLNRGEQYFGPGTRLTVT.

The V gene is TRBV29-1, the J gene TRBJ1-1, with D hard to call. V gave up 7 bases and J gave up 3 bases, with 12 bases separating them. The CDR3 runs to 12 residues. Germline V gene data show CDR1 as SQVTM and CDR2 as ANQGSEA. This CDR3 is CSGTLGDTEAFF. The DNA for the CDR3 is TGCAGCGGGACCCTTGGGGACACTGAAGCTTTCTTT.

The gene calls are TRBV4-3 and TRBJ2-1, with D possibly TRBD2 on 6 matching bases. Germline V lookup: CDR1 LGHNA, CDR2 YSLEER. Trimming cost V 1 base and J 4 bases, with 11 bases left between them. This CDR3 region has 15 residues. As DNA, the CDR3 is TGCGCCAGCAGCCAAGCGGCGGGACGTTACAATGAGCAGTTCTTC. This sequence encodes CASSQAAGRYNEQFF.

The chain is built from TRBV12-3 or TRBV12-4 and TRBJ2-6; D is unresolved. The CDR3 covers 16 residues. V was trimmed by 3 bases and J by 1 base, leaving 10 bases between them. The CDR3 region has the DNA TGTGCCAGCAGTTTTAGATACCAGTCTGGGGCCAACGTCCTGACTTTC. This codes for CASSFRYQSGANVLTF.

The rearrangement links TRBV28 to TRBJ2-3; unclear D gene. Trimming removed 2 bases from V and 7 bases from J, with 4 bases in between. Germline V CDR1 and CDR2: MDHEN, SYDVKM. The CDR3 loop spans 11 amino acids. The CDR3 loop is CASSLRNTQYF. The CDR3 coding sequence is TGTGCCAGCAGTTTACGGAATACGCAGTATTTT.

The chain uses TRBV6-5 and TRBJ2-1, with D maybe TRBD2 (5 bases). The germline V gene encodes CDR1 MNHEY and CDR2 SVGAGI. The CDR3 runs to 12 residues. Deletions cut 0 bases from V and 15 bases from J, with 12 bases between. The CDR3 is CASSYSPGILFF. The CDR3 DNA follows: TGTGCCAGCAGTTACTCGCCCGGGATTTTGTTCTTC.